This note documents a single T cell receptor beta chain sequence. What antigen it recognizes has not been identified. The sample holds no much larger clone one base away, and base qualities are not on file. The sample is drawn from a study of blood T cell repertoires in COVID-19 (dated by TCRdb to about 2020). Background on the whole study: The collaborator samples originated in the United States, Italy and Spain and spanned the acute and convalescent phases of COVID-19. The material from the prospective study consisted of cDNA or gDNA derived from T cells, B-cell-depleted T cells, or PBMCs. The dataset comprised deeply sampled blood TCRbeta repertoires from subjects exposed to, actively infected with, or recovered from COVID-19. The repertoires were released in a freely available public database meant as a resource for research on the immune response to SARS-CoV-2. Samples came from the ongoing ImmuneRACE study (first 160 participants) plus 1,254 subjects from 6 global collaborators. The sample metadata nearly always contained a de-identified subject ID, COVID-19 status, age in years and sex. Where available, HLA class I and class II types were obtained from metadata supplied by the sample provider rather than from assay-based typing.

V loses 1 base of germline sequence and J loses 2 bases, and the interval between the two ends is 11 bases. CDR1 and CDR2, per the germline V gene (reference sequence), are LNHDA and SQIVND. From the cysteine through the phenylalanine, the CDR3 covers 15 amino acids. Only CDR3 DNA remains: 45 bases, in frame from the first base. The immunoSEQ Assay, a bias-controlled multiplex PCR, was used to amplify TCRbeta CDR3 regions from genomic DNA. Processing in the source paper ran as follows. Nucleated cell counts per sample were estimated from amplification of reference gene primers within the assay. To quantify the absolute abundance of each unique TCRbeta CDR3 rearrangement, sequence reads were collapsed and filtered. Productive Simpson clonality was computed per sample as the square root of Simpson's diversity index over productive rearrangements. TCRdb retrieved this table from immuneACCESS and kept in-frame rearrangements only. Not all clones are present; in checked studies, unresolved V genes account for under half, and no reason is known for the remainder. Clone size and the V and J calls come from that table; the DNA yielded D and trimming. In this sample the table shows about 150,000 clones, approximately 82% of which occur a single time. The biggest ten clones account for almost 10% of the sample.

Study-level results and caveats: How much clinical and demographic metadata was included differed by source and by participant, and the metadata was provided uncurated.

Whole blood was collected in K2EDTA tubes by collaborating institutions according to the institutions' own protocols. For TCRbeta analysis, collaborators shipped samples as frozen whole blood, isolated PBMCs, or DNA extracted from either of those sample types. The receptor comes from a woman aged 50 to 60 with acute or convalescent COVID-19. Recombination joined TRBV19 with TRBJ2-5; too little of a D gene remains to name it. Material for sequencing was peripheral blood. The CDR3 protein: CASSIGAARQETQYF. The DNA sequence follows: TGTGCCAGTAGTATAGGGGCAGCCCGACAAGAGACCCAGTACTTC.